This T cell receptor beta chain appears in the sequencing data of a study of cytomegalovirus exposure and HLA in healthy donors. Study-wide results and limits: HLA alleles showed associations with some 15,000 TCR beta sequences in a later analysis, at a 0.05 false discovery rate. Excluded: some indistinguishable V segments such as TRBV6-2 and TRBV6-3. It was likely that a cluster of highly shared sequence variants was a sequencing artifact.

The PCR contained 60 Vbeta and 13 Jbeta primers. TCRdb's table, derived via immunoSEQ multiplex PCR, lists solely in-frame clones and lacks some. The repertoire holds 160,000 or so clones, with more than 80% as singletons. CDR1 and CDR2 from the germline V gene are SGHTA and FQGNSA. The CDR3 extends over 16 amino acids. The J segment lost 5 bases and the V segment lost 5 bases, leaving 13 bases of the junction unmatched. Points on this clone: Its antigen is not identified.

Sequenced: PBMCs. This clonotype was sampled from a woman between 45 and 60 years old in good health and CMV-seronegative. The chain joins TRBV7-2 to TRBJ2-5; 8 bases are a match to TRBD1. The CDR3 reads CASSGLGTGGPETQYF. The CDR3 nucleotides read TGTGCCAGCAGCGGTCTAGGGACAGGCGGACCCGAGACCCAGTACTTC. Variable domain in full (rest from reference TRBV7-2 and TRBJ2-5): GAGVSQSPSNKVTEKGKDVELRCDPISGHTALYWYRQSLGQGLEFLIYFQGNSAPDKSGLPSDRFSAERTGGSVSTLTIQRTQQEDSAVYLCASSGLGTGGPETQYFGPGTRLLVL.